This entry lists 27 T cell receptor beta chains sequenced from one sample in a study of OX40 agonist ivuxolimab in advanced cancers. Assay used: immunoSEQ multiplex PCR; TCRdb lists only in-frame clones, some missing. The repertoire holds about 46,000 clones, with around nine tenths as singletons. Sequenced material: CD4+ or CD8+ T cells sorted from blood, taken in a trial of the OX40 agonist ivuxolimab. These receptors originate from an adult with an advanced solid tumor such as melanoma, head and neck, liver or kidney cancer.

V usage is TRBV28 and J usage is TRBJ1-1; 10 bases map to TRBD1. The ends lost 7 bases at V and 5 bases at J; junction bases unmatched: 10. This CDR3 spans 15 amino acids. Germline V gene lookup returns CDR1 MDHEN and CDR2 SYDVKM. The CDR3 protein is CASKPGTGDRTEAFF. The CDR3 DNA sequence: TGTGCCAGCAAGCCCGGGACAGGGGATCGGACTGAAGCTTTCTTT.

The V gene is TRBV7-2, the J gene TRBJ2-3; D not certain. The V end lost 5 bases, the J end lost 8 bases, and 11 bases lay between the germline ends. From germline, CDR1 is SGHTA and CDR2 FQGNSA. The CDR3 covers 12 residues. The CDR3 sequence is CASSPDLVTQYF. The CDR3 DNA sequence: TGTGCCAGCAGCCCAGACCTGGTTACGCAGTATTTT. Together with reference TRBV7-2 and TRBJ2-3, the CDR3 gives the full variable domain: GAGVSQSPSNKVTEKGKDVELRCDPISGHTALYWYRQSLGQGLEFLIYFQGNSAPDKSGLPSDRFSAERTGGSVSTLTIQRTQQEDSAVYLCASSPDLVTQYFGPGTRLTVL.

The J gene is TRBJ1-1, the V gene TRBV10-3; 8 bases agree with TRBD1. Trimming took 6 bases from V and 5 from J; bases not matched to a gene: 8. Per the germline V gene, CDR1 is ENHRY and CDR2 is SYGVKD. This CDR3 is built from 14 residues. DNA for the CDR3: TGTGCCATCAGCCCGACTACAGGGGGAACTGAAGCTTTCTTT. Residues: CAISPTTGGTEAFF.

In DNA form, the CDR3 reads TGCGCCAGCTGCCTTAGCGGGACAACTAGCACAGATACGCAGTATTTT. Protein sequence: CASCLSGTTSTDTQYF. The chain has TRBV5-1 and TRBJ2-3, with 8 bases that match TRBD2. J was trimmed by 0 bases and V by 7 bases; bases with no gene match: 10. This CDR3 contains 16 residues. Germline CDR1 is SGHRS and CDR2 is YFSETQ.

The rearrangement joins TRBV19 to TRBJ2-2, with 7 bases aligning to TRBD2. J was trimmed by 2 bases and V by 2 bases; bases with no gene match: 2. Germline CDR1 is LNHDA and CDR2 is SQIVND (reference sequence). The CDR3 extends over 15 amino acids. CDR3 sequence reads: CASSILADNTGELFF. CDR3 in DNA: TGTGCCAGTAGTATACTAGCGGATAACACCGGGGAGCTGTTTTTT.

This clone was seen more than once but under ten times. The chain links TRBV6-1 to TRBJ1-2, with TRBD1 matching 8 bases. CDR1 MNHNS and CDR2 SASEGT come from the germline V gene. This CDR3 region has 13 residues. Germline trimming cut 6 bases from V and 6 bases from J; bases unmatched to any gene: 6. The CDR3 nucleotides read TGTGCCAGCAGGCAGACAGGGGATGATGGCTACACCTTC. Protein product: CASRQTGDDGYTF.

The chain recombines TRBV10-1 with TRBJ2-5; no clear D. The J call may not be correct, given that the DNA end is closer to TRBJ2-7. This CDR3 is built from 14 residues. Germline CDR1 is WNHNN and CDR2 is SYGVQD (reference sequence). For the CDR3, the DNA is TGCGCCAGCAGTAGCCCCTTGACCTACTACGAGCAGTACTTC. Protein sequence: CASSSPLTYYEQYF.

This chain uses TRBV19 with TRBJ2-5; D ambiguous. The V and J ends lost 7 bases and 5 bases respectively, with 14 bases between them. The germline V gene has CDR1 LNHDA and CDR2 SQIVND (reference sequence). This CDR3 is built from 13 residues. CDR3 loop: CASNVVIGETQYF. Written as DNA, the CDR3 is TGTGCCAGTAATGTGGTAATCGGGGAGACCCAGTACTTC.

V and J are TRBV6-6 and TRBJ2-2, with no clear D. The V gene lost 8 bases and the J gene lost 0 bases, with 10 bases spanning the gap. This CDR3 is built from 14 residues. Germline CDR1 MNHNY, CDR2 SVGAGI (reference sequence). CDR3 nucleotide sequence: TGTGCCAGCGGTTGGGGTACGAACACCGGGGAGCTGTTTTTT. Translated: CASGWGTNTGELFF.

This clone was detected a few times. V is TRBV28 and J is TRBJ2-7; the D call may be TRBD1 or TRBD2 (5 bases each). The CDR3 has 12 residues. Looked up from germline, CDR1 is MDHEN and CDR2 is SYDVKM. V dropped 3 bases and J dropped 6 bases, with 9 bases sitting between them. The CDR3 spells CASSFGGFEQYF. For the CDR3, the DNA is TGTGCCAGCAGTTTTGGGGGTTTCGAGCAGTACTTC.

The genes are TRBV5-1 and TRBJ2-1; D unclear. Trimming removed 6 bases from V and 5 bases from J, with 15 bases in between. The CDR3 loop spans 14 amino acids. Germline V gene sequence: CDR1 SGHRS, CDR2 YFSETQ. CDR3 loop: CASTLSPSDNEQFF. CDR3 DNA: TGCGCCAGCACCCTTAGCCCCTCAGACAATGAGCAGTTCTTC.

This chain's CDR3 is CASSTHRQETQYF. CDR3 sequence (DNA): TGTGCCAGTAGTACCCACCGGCAAGAGACCCAGTACTTC. V usage is TRBV19 and J usage is TRBJ2-5; D ambiguous. Trimming left V 4 bases short and J 2 bases short, with 8 bases between. There are 13 residues in the CDR3. Germline CDR1 and CDR2: LNHDA and SQIVND (reference sequence).

The CDR3 nucleotides are TGCGCCAGCAACACGGGACAGGGGAACTATGGCTACACCTTC. Translated, it gives CASNTGQGNYGYTF. The chain has TRBV5-1 and TRBJ1-2, with TRBD1 matching over 10 bases. In germline, CDR1 is SGHRS, CDR2 YFSETQ. V lost 6 bases, J lost 2 bases, and 4 bases stayed unmatched. The CDR3 spans 14 residues.

The chain is built from TRBV6-4 and TRBJ2-7, with a possible D match to TRBD2 (5 bases). The germline gives CDR1 MRHNA, CDR2 SNTAGT. The CDR3 consists of 14 residues. Trimming stripped 5 bases from V and 3 bases from J, with 14 bases between. CDR3 loop: CASSYPLEGYEQYF. The CDR3 DNA reads TGTGCCAGCAGTTACCCTCTCGAGGGCTACGAGCAGTACTTC.

The chain links TRBV15 to TRBJ2-1, with 13 bases fitting TRBD2. Germline CDR1 is LNHNV and CDR2 is YYDKDF (reference sequence). There are 18 residues in the CDR3. Trimming removed 0 bases from V and 0 bases from J; junction bases left unmatched: 2. The CDR3: CATSRELAGGSSYNEQFF. CDR3 nucleotide sequence: TGTGCCACCAGCAGAGAACTAGCGGGAGGGAGCTCCTACAATGAGCAGTTCTTC.

This clone came up many times. The chain has TRBV14 and TRBJ2-3, with D tentatively TRBD2 (5 bases). The CDR3 sequence is 15 residues long. V lost 0 bases, J lost 6 bases, and 13 bases lay in between. CDR1 and CDR2 from the germline V gene are SGHDN and FVKESK. The CDR3 reads CASSQDWPTTDTQYF. In DNA form, the CDR3 reads TGTGCCAGCAGCCAAGATTGGCCGACTACCGATACGCAGTATTTT.

The chain carries TRBV5-4 and TRBJ2-5; 7 positions match TRBD2. Germline V gene lookup returns CDR1 SGHNT and CDR2 YYREEE (reference sequence). The CDR3 spans 16 residues. The V and J ends lost 0 bases and 5 bases, in that order; junction bases with no gene match: 10. The CDR3 spells CASSLVVGGIGETQYF. The CDR3 nucleotides read TGTGCCAGCAGCTTGGTCGTCGGGGGGATCGGGGAGACCCAGTACTTC. Combining the CDR3 with reference TRBV5-4 and TRBJ2-5 gives the whole variable domain ETGVTQSPTHLIKTRGQQVTLRCSSQSGHNTVSWYQQALGQGPQFIFQYYREEENGRGNFPPRFSGLQFPNYSSELNVNALELDDSALYLCASSLVVGGIGETQYFGPGTRLLVL.

The chain uses TRBV11-1 and TRBJ2-2; no firm D call. The CDR3 spans 12 residues. Deletions cut 5 bases from V and 14 bases from J, with 15 bases between. Germline V lookup: CDR1 SGHAT, CDR2 FQDESV (reference sequence). In nucleotides, the CDR3 is TGTGCCAGCAGCACAGCTGGTGTTGAACTGTTTTTT. This translates into CASSTAGVELFF.

J is TRBJ1-2 and V is TRBV6-6; 7 bases align to TRBD1. The CDR3 sequence is 14 residues long. Germline CDR1 is MNHNY and CDR2 is SVGAGI (reference sequence). Germline trimming cut 0 bases from V and 4 bases from J; bases unmatched to any gene: 2. The CDR3 region is CASSYSTGTYGYTF. The DNA of the CDR3 is TGTGCCAGCAGTTACTCGACAGGGACCTATGGCTACACCTTC.

The chain uses TRBV29-1 and TRBJ1-1; TRBD1 agrees at 10 bases. The V and J ends lost 7 bases and 3 bases, in that order; junction bases with no gene match: 5. The CDR3 totals 13 residues. CDR1 SQVTM and CDR2 ANQGSEA come from the germline V gene. CDR3 nucleotide sequence: TGCAGCGGCAAGGACAGGGGGTACACTGAAGCTTTCTTT. Translating it yields CSGKDRGYTEAFF.

This chain uses TRBV4-1 with TRBJ2-7; D is undetermined. CDR3 length equals 14 residues. Between the trimmed V and J ends, which lost 1 base and 5 bases, there was a span of 12 bases. Germline V gives CDR1 MGHRA, CDR2 YSYEKL. The CDR3 loop is CASSQGAGGNEQYF. CDR3 nucleotides: TGCGCCAGCAGCCAAGGGGCCGGCGGCAACGAGCAGTACTTC.

Regarding this clone: The same CDR3 also results from other DNA sequences found in this sample. This rearrangement joins TRBV6-5 to TRBJ2-3; D gene uncertain. Trimming pared 0 bases from V and 4 bases from J, leaving 5 bases between. Germline V gene data show CDR1 as MNHEY and CDR2 as SVGAGI. The CDR3 has 13 residues. The CDR3 spells CASSYSGADTQYF. As DNA, the CDR3 is TGTGCCAGCAGTTACTCGGGCGCAGATACGCAGTATTTT.

V and J are TRBV9 and TRBJ1-2, with D perhaps matching TRBD1 (5 bases). This CDR3 comprises 17 residues. The germline V gene encodes CDR1 SGDLS and CDR2 YYNGEE. Trimming removed 0 bases from V and 3 bases from J, with 18 bases in between. In DNA, the CDR3 is TGTGCCAGCAGCGTAGGGGGGGGAATGGTTTCCCACTATGGCTACACCTTC. Its protein is CASSVGGGMVSHYGYTF. Full variable domain (remainder filled in from reference TRBV9 and TRBJ1-2): DSGVTQTPKHLITATGQRVTLRCSPRSGDLSVYWYQQSLDQGLQFLIQYYNGEERAKGNILERFSAQQFPDLHSELNLSSLELGDSALYFCASSVGGGMVSHYGYTFGSGTRLTVV.

V and J are TRBV10-1 and TRBJ2-1, with 8 bases aligning to TRBD2. The CDR3 is made up of 17 amino acids. CDR1 is WNHNN, CDR2 SYGVQD, per germline (reference sequence). Trimming removed 3 bases from V and 2 bases from J; junction bases left unmatched: 9. The CDR3 region is CASSDIPGGGAYNEQFF. The CDR3 nucleotides read TGCGCCAGCAGTGACATCCCGGGAGGGGGGGCCTACAATGAGCAGTTCTTC.

The chain uses TRBV7-2 and TRBJ2-5, with 13 bases aligning to TRBD2. Germline CDR1 SGHTA, CDR2 FQGNSA. This CDR3 has 16 amino acids. The V and J ends lost 3 bases and 10 bases, in that order; junction bases with no gene match: 11. CDR3 DNA sequence: TGTGCCAGCAGCTTGACTAGCGGGGGGCTTCAAGAGGGCCAGTACTTC. It is translated as CASSLTSGGLQEGQYF. Drawing the rest from reference TRBV7-2 and TRBJ2-5, the complete variable domain is GAGVSQSPSNKVTEKGKDVELRCDPISGHTALYWYRQSLGQGLEFLIYFQGNSAPDKSGLPSDRFSAERTGGSVSTLTIQRTQQEDSAVYLCASSLTSGGLQEGQYFGPGTRLLVL.

The chain uses TRBV29-1 and TRBJ2-4, with D possibly matching TRBD1 (6 bases). The CDR3 length is 11 residues. Germline CDR1 reads SQVTM; CDR2 reads ANQGSEA. V was clipped by 7 bases and J by 6 bases, with 10 bases between them. The CDR3 region has the DNA TGCAGCGGAAAACAGGGAAACATTCAGTACTTC. As protein: CSGKQGNIQYF.

This clone was observed a single time. This sequence joins TRBV10-3 and TRBJ2-5; TRBD1 might be the D (5 bases). Germline V gene sequence: CDR1 ENHRY, CDR2 SYGVKD. The CDR3 runs 16 residues. V lost 8 bases and J lost 2, with 21 bases in between. CDR3 amino acids: CAIGRAFGQGQETQYF. Here the CDR3 DNA reads TGTGCCATCGGCCGGGCGTTCGGGCAGGGACAAGAGACCCAGTACTTC.